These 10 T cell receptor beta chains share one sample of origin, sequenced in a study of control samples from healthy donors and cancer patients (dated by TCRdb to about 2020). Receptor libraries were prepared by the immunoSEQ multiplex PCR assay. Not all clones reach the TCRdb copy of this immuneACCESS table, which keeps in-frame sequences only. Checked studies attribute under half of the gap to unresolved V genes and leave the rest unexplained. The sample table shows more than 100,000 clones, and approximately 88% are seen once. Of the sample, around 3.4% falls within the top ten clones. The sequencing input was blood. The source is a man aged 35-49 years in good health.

The CDR3 nucleotides read TGCGCCAGCAGTTATCAGGACGGGGCATACTACGAGCAGTACTTC. Residues: CASSYQDGAYYEQYF. The rearrangement joins TRBV5-1 to TRBJ2-7; D is perhaps TRBD1 or TRBD2 (5 bases each). V gave up 5 bases and J gave up 3 bases, with 18 bases separating them. Germline CDR1 reads SGHRS; CDR2 reads YFSETQ. The CDR3 covers 15 residues.

The CDR3 DNA reads TGTGCCAGCAGCTTAGATCCAACGGGACAGGGTGGCTACACCTTC. Translation: CASSLDPTGQGGYTF. The rearrangement uses TRBV11-2 and TRBJ1-2; 9 bases are shared with TRBD1. The CDR3 loop spans 15 amino acids. The ends lost 0 bases at V and 7 bases at J; junction bases unmatched: 6. CDR1 is SGHAT and CDR2 is FQNNGV in the germline V gene.

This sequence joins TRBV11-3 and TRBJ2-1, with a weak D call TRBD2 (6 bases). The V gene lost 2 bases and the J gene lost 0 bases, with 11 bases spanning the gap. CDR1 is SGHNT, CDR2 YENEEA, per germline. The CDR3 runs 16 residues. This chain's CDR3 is CASSLIKLASYNEQFF. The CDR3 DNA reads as TGTGCCAGCAGCTTAATCAAACTAGCCTCCTACAATGAGCAGTTCTTC. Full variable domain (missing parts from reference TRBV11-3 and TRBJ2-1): EAGVVQSPRYKIIEKKQPVAFWCNPISGHNTLYWYLQNLGQGPELLIRYENEEAVDDSQLPKDRFSAERLKGVDSTLKIQPAELGDSAVYLCASSLIKLASYNEQFFGPGTRLTVL.

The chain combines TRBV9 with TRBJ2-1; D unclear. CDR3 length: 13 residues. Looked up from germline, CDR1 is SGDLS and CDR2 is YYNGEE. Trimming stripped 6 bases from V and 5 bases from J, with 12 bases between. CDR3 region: CASTKASNNEQFF. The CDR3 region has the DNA TGTGCCAGCACGAAAGCGAGCAACAATGAGCAGTTCTTC.

This CDR3 is CSARRGNEQFF. DNA of the CDR3: TGCAGTGCTAGAAGGGGCAATGAGCAGTTCTTC. This chain joins TRBV20-1 and TRBJ2-1; possibly TRBD1 for D (5 bases). This CDR3 contains 11 residues. Trimming shortened V by 2 bases and J by 6 bases, and 5 bases separated the two germline ends. The V gene's germline CDR1 is DFQATT and CDR2 SNEGSKA (reference sequence).

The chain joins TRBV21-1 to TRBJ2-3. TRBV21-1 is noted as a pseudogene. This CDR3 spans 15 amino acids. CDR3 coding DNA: TGTGCCAGCAGCAAAGGGGCAGGGGCGGGGGATACGCAGTATTTT. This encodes CASSKGAGAGDTQYF.

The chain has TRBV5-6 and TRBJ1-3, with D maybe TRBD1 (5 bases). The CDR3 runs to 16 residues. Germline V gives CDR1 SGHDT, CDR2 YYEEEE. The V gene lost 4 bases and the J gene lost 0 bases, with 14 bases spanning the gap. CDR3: CASSVPGTASGNTIYF. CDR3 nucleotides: TGTGCCAGCAGCGTCCCCGGGACGGCCTCTGGAAACACCATATATTTT. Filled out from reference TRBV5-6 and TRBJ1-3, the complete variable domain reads DAGVTQSPTHLIKTRGQQVTLRCSPKSGHDTVSWYQQALGQGPQFIFQYYEEEERQRGNFPDRFSGHQFPNYSSELNVNALLLGDSALYLCASSVPGTASGNTIYFGEGSWLTVV.

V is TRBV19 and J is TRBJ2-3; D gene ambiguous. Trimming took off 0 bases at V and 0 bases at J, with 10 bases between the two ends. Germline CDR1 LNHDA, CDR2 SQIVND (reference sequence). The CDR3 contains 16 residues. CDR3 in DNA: TGTGCCAGTAGTATAGAAGGCCGTATGAGCACAGATACGCAGTATTTT. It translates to CASSIEGRMSTDTQYF.

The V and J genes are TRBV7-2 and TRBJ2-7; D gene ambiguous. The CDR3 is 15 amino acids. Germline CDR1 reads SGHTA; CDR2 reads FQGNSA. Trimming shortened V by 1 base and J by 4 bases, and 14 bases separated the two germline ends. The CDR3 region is CASSLVLIVGYEQYF. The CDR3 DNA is TGTGCCAGCAGCTTAGTTTTAATTGTCGGGTACGAGCAGTACTTC.

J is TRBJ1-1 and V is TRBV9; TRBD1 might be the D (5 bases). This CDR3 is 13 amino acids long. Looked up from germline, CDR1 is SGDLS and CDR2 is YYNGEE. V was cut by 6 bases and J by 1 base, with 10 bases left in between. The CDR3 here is CASKRGWNTEAFF. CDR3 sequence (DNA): TGTGCCAGCAAGCGGGGGTGGAACACTGAAGCTTTCTTT. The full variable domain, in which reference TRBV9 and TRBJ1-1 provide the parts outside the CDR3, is DSGVTQTPKHLITATGQRVTLRCSPRSGDLSVYWYQQSLDQGLQFLIQYYNGEERAKGNILERFSAQQFPDLHSELNLSSLELGDSALYFCASKRGWNTEAFFGQGTRLTVV.